The subject of this entry is one TCR beta chain. Its target is unknown. Clones were sequenced by immunoSEQ multiplex PCR, and TCRdb holds only the in-frame ones, with some missing. Of about 100,000 clones in the sample, more than 85% were seen once. This sample was taken from a study of siplizumab effects on memory and regulatory T cells. Findings of the study overall: Apparently key alloresponse contributors, naive T cells also seemed more diverse than memory cells. Roughly 75-97% of proliferating CD4+ or CD8+ clones lacked a naive or memory phenotype that could be assigned. The Treg-derived share of mappable alloreactive CD4+ clones averaged about 68% with siplizumab and 26.9% in controls.

V was shortened by 7 bases and J by 2 bases, with 13 bases between the two germline ends. The CDR3 has 14 amino acids. Germline assignment: CDR1 SEHNR and CDR2 FQNEAQ (reference sequence). The sequenced material came from CD4+ T cells sorted from blood. This sequence joins TRBV7-9 and TRBJ2-3; D is unclear. The source of this sequence is a human donor in good health. Some clones in this sample may be carry-over from other donors' samples. CDR3 bases: TGTGCCAGCATCCGACTTTCCTACACAGATACGCAGTATTTT. Protein product: CASIRLSYTDTQYF.